The rows below give T cell receptor beta chains drawn from one sample of a study of T cell responses to AZD1222 COVID-19 vaccine. The method was immunoSEQ multiplex PCR; TCRdb's version includes in-frame clones alone and lacks a portion of them. The profile shows fewer than 150,000 clones, 93% of them singletons. The sample consisted of peripheral blood, taken on day 0 of AZD1222 vaccination. The source of these receptors is an adult in good health. CDR3s include the opening cysteine and the closing phenylalanine or tryptophan. D genes are given only for firm matches. Expanded clones are given a class, and other clones once, few, many or no size at all.

TRBJ1-2 | 14 | - | TRBV6-5 | - | CASSYSLGLYGYTF | TGTGCCAGCAGTTACTCGCTAGGCCTCTATGGCTACACCTTC
TRBJ1-6 | 14 | - | TRBV6-5 | - | CASSYAAGVGPLHF | TGTGCCAGCAGTTACGCAGCAGGCGTAGGGCCCCTCCACTTT
TRBJ1-2 | 17 | - | TRBV28 | few | CASSLNVRGWVGYGYTF | TGTGCCAGCAGTTTGAATGTACGGGGTTGGGTGGGCTATGGCTACACCTTC
TRBJ2-2 | 17 | - | TRBV5-8 | - | CASSSMPGRGPAGELFF | TGTGCCAGCAGCTCTATGCCCGGCCGAGGACCGGCCGGGGAGCTGTTTTTT
TRBJ1-1 | 15 | - | TRBV6-5 | - | CASKAGPRGNTEAFF | TGTGCCAGCAAAGCAGGCCCTCGAGGGAACACTGAAGCTTTCTTT
TRBJ1-5 | 15 | - | TRBV4-1 | few | CASSQEMAGYQPQHF | TGCGCCAGCAGCCAAGAAATGGCAGGTTATCAGCCCCAGCATTTT
TRBJ2-1 | 15 | - | TRBV7-9 | - | CASSFSGNLHNEQFF | TGTGCCAGCAGCTTTTCAGGGAATTTGCACAATGAGCAGTTCTTC
TRBJ1-6 | 16 | TRBD1 | TRBV27 | - | CASSLIGGTGESPLHF | TGTGCCAGCAGCCTCATAGGCGGGACAGGGGAATCACCCCTCCACTTT
TRBJ1-5 | 13 | - | TRBV2 | - | CASNQGTYQPQHF | TGTGCCAGCAATCAGGGGACGTATCAGCCCCAGCATTTT
TRBJ1-6 | 14 | - | TRBV28 | - | CASGLGSYNSPLHF | TGTGCCAGCGGTCTTGGCTCCTATAATTCACCCCTCCACTTT
TRBJ1-6 | 19 | - | TRBV11-2 | - | CASSLKTGLPSSYNSPLHF | TGTGCCAGCAGCTTAAAGACAGGTCTCCCCAGCTCCTATAATTCACCCCTCCACTTT
TRBJ2-3 | 16 | TRBD2 | TRBV6-4 | - | CASSEEEAGGTDTQYF | TGTGCCAGCAGTGAAGAGGAGGCGGGGGGCACAGATACGCAGTATTTT
TRBJ1-1 | 19 | TRBD1 | TRBV9 | - | CASSVGEGDLRTGQTEAFF | TGTGCCAGCAGCGTAGGTGAGGGGGACCTTCGGACAGGGCAAACTGAAGCTTTCTTT
TRBJ1-2 | 13 | - | TRBV6-5 | once | CASRLSEFYGYTF | TGTGCCAGCAGGCTCAGCGAGTTCTATGGCTACACCTTC
TRBJ2-5 | 13 | - | TRBV27 | - | CASSLGSSRTQYF | TGTGCCAGCAGTTTGGGGTCTTCACGGACCCAGTACTTC
TRBJ1-1 | 13 | TRBD1 | TRBV29-1 | - | CSGTGAMNTEAFF | TGCAGCGGTACAGGGGCCATGAACACTGAAGCTTTCTTT
TRBJ1-3 | 15 | TRBD1 | TRBV3-1/TRBV3-2 | - | CASSQQTGTGNTIYF | TGTGCCAGCAGCCAACAGACAGGGACTGGAAACACCATATATTTT
TRBJ2-2 | 14 | TRBD1 | TRBV6-4 | many | CASSDSTGGGELFF | TGTGCCAGCAGTGACTCGACAGGGGGCGGGGAGCTGTTTTTT
TRBJ1-1 | 12 | - | TRBV12-3/TRBV12-4 | - | CASRRGDTEAFF | TGTGCCAGCAGGAGGGGTGACACTGAAGCTTTCTTT
TRBJ1-6 | 15 | - | TRBV10-3 | - | CAISLGQQGNSPLHF | TGTGCCATCAGCCTGGGGCAGCAGGGGAATTCACCCCTCCACTTT
TRBJ1-1 | 16 | TRBD1 | TRBV4-2 | - | CASSQDPDRRGTEAFF | TGTGCCAGCAGCCAAGATCCGGACAGGAGAGGGACTGAAGCTTTCTTT
TRBJ1-4 | 14 | TRBD1 | TRBV9 | once | CASSVKGGNEKLFF | TGTGCCAGCAGCGTAAAAGGGGGCAATGAAAAACTGTTTTTT
TRBJ1-2 | 14 | - | TRBV18 | - | CASSPLGQGDGYTF | TGTGCCAGCTCACCTCTGGGGCAGGGCGATGGCTACACCTTC
TRBJ2-7 | 14 | - | TRBV9 | - | CASSVGQSSYEQYF | TGTGCCAGCAGCGTAGGACAGAGCTCCTACGAGCAGTACTTC
TRBJ1-2 | 17 | TRBD1 | TRBV27 | - | CASSLSHWTGRDYGYTF | TGTGCCAGCAGTCTGTCGCATTGGACAGGCCGAGACTATGGCTACACCTTC
TRBJ2-1 | 12 | - | TRBV10-2 | once | CASGDSYNEQFF | TGCGCCAGCGGGGACTCCTACAATGAGCAGTTCTTC
TRBJ1-4 | 13 | - | TRBV4-2 | - | CASSQGLYEKLFF | TGTGCCAGCAGCCAGGGACTGTATGAAAAACTGTTTTTT
TRBJ2-5 | 13 | TRBD1 | TRBV29-1 | - | CSARQGAGETQYF | TGCAGCGCGCGACAGGGGGCGGGGGAGACCCAGTACTTC
TRBJ1-5 | 13 | - | TRBV12-3/TRBV12-4 | - | CASSLSPNQPQHF | TGTGCCAGCAGTCTATCCCCCAATCAGCCCCAGCATTTT
TRBJ2-7 | 14 | - | TRBV11-2 | - | CASSPRGGIYEQYF | TGTGCCAGCAGCCCGAGGGGGGGGATCTACGAGCAGTACTTC
TRBJ1-2 | 13 | - | TRBV2 | - | CASSYRENYGYTF | TGTGCCAGCAGTTACAGGGAAAACTATGGCTACACCTTC
TRBJ1-1 | 17 | - | TRBV5-1 | - | CASSLVRGTVLNTEAFF | TGCGCCAGCAGCTTGGTGAGGGGGACCGTCCTGAACACTGAAGCTTTCTTT
TRBJ1-3 | 14 | - | TRBV5-1 | - | CASSAGTAGNTIYF | TGCGCCAGCAGCGCCGGGACGGCCGGAAACACCATATATTTT
TRBJ2-1 | 14 | TRBD2 | TRBV19 | - | CASSMLAVYNEQFF | TGTGCCAGTAGTATGCTAGCGGTATACAATGAGCAGTTCTTC
TRBJ2-3 | 14 | - | TRBV7-4 | few | CASSLAGGTDTQYF | TGTGCCAGCAGCTTAGCGGGGGGCACAGATACGCAGTATTTT
TRBJ1-1 | 15 | TRBD1 | TRBV28 | - | CASSLSTGKPTEAFF | TGTGCCAGCAGTTTATCGACAGGGAAGCCCACTGAAGCTTTCTTT
TRBJ1-1 | 14 | - | TRBV7-9 | - | CASSLRGGADEAFF | TGTGCCAGCAGCTTAAGGGGGGGCGCAGATGAAGCTTTCTTT
TRBJ2-3 | 16 | - | TRBV9 | - | CASSVGDGSSTDTQYF | TGTGCCAGCAGCGTAGGGGACGGATCTAGCACAGATACGCAGTATTTT
TRBJ1-6 | 15 | - | TRBV5-6 | - | CASSPPGQFHSPLHF | TGTGCCAGCAGCCCGCCGGGACAATTCCATTCACCCCTCCACTTT
TRBJ1-2 | 15 | - | TRBV19 | - | CASSLKGTSNYGYTF | TGTGCCAGTAGTCTCAAAGGCACCTCTAACTATGGCTACACCTTC
TRBJ1-3 | 15 | - | TRBV6-5 | - | CASSLAGVVGNTIYF | TGTGCCAGCAGTTTGGCGGGGGTTGTAGGAAACACCATATATTTT
TRBJ2-6 | 17 | - | TRBV6-4 | - | CASSDMGSSSGANVLTF | TGTGCCAGCAGTGATATGGGCAGTAGCTCTGGGGCCAACGTCCTGACTTTC
TRBJ1-6 | 15 | TRBD1 | TRBV18 | - | CASSPTGEYNSPLHF | TGTGCCAGCTCACCGACAGGGGAATATAATTCACCCCTCCACTTT
TRBJ2-4 | 17 | TRBD1 | TRBV3-1/TRBV3-2 | - | CASSRGTGSRAKNIQYF | TGTGCCAGCAGCCGAGGGACAGGCAGTCGAGCCAAAAACATTCAGTACTTC
TRBJ2-2 | 17 | TRBD1 | TRBV7-2 | - | CASSLVIGGRNTGELFF | TGTGCCAGCAGCTTAGTTATAGGGGGCCGTAACACCGGGGAGCTGTTTTTT
TRBJ2-1 | 15 | - | TRBV5-1 | - | CASSFNLDQYNEQFF | TGCGCCAGCAGCTTCAACTTGGACCAGTACAATGAGCAGTTCTTC
TRBJ1-3 | 13 | - | TRBV6-5 | - | CASKFNSGNTIYF | TGTGCCAGCAAATTCAACTCTGGAAACACCATATATTTT
TRBJ2-3 | 17 | - | TRBV10-1 | - | CASSEWLPGESTDTQYF | TGCGCCAGCAGTGAGTGGCTACCCGGGGAGAGCACAGATACGCAGTATTTT
TRBJ1-2 | 15 | TRBD1 | TRBV10-2 | - | CASSDEDREVRGYTF | TGCGCCAGCAGTGATGAGGACAGGGAAGTACGTGGCTACACCTTC
TRBJ1-1 | 14 | TRBD1 | TRBV4-1 | - | CASVRGTGGAEAFF | TGCGCCAGTGTACGGGGGACAGGGGGTGCTGAAGCTTTCTTT
TRBJ2-5 | 14 | - | TRBV7-9 | - | CASSFQGLQETQYF | TGTGCCAGCAGCTTCCAGGGGCTCCAAGAGACCCAGTACTTC
TRBJ2-3 | 17 | TRBD2 | TRBV5-1 | - | CASSLAGLAGITDTQYF | TGCGCCAGCAGCTTGGCCGGGCTAGCGGGGATTACAGATACGCAGTATTTT
TRBJ2-1 | 16 | - | TRBV24-1 | once | CATSDSQGLAGDEQFF | TGTGCCACCAGTGATTCCCAGGGGCTAGCTGGGGATGAGCAGTTCTTC
TRBJ1-2 | 13 | - | TRBV6-5 | - | CASSPTKDYGYTF | TGTGCCAGCAGTCCGACCAAAGACTATGGCTACACCTTC
TRBJ1-2 | 12 | - | TRBV24-1 | - | CATSAGTGLYTF | TGTGCCACCTCTGCTGGGACGGGACTCTACACCTTC
TRBJ1-2 | 15 | - | TRBV7-9 | - | CASSLSAVAAYGYTF | TGTGCCAGCAGCCTATCGGCTGTGGCAGCCTATGGCTACACCTTC
TRBJ1-1 | 13 | TRBD1 | TRBV29-1 | - | CSDRTGVNTEAFF | TGCAGCGATCGGACAGGGGTGAACACTGAAGCTTTCTTT
TRBJ1-5 | 13 | - | TRBV6-5 | - | CASTHNPDQPQHF | TGTGCCAGCACACATAATCCGGATCAGCCCCAGCATTTT
TRBJ1-2 | 13 | TRBD1 | TRBV7-9 | - | CASSQGTGDGYTF | TGTGCCAGCAGCCAAGGGACAGGGGATGGCTACACCTTC
TRBJ2-1 | 14 | - | TRBV5-4 | - | CASSPGWGTNEQFF | TGTGCCAGCAGCCCCGGGTGGGGGACCAATGAGCAGTTCTTC